These 10 T cell receptor beta chains came from one sample sequenced in a study of chemoradiotherapy in HPV16-positive cancers. The repertoire was sequenced with immunoSEQ multiplex PCR; TCRdb's copy has only in-frame clones and lacks some. Of 8,200 or so clones listed, 88% are singletons. The material was tumor tissue, obtained from a patient who underwent chemoradiotherapy. These receptors were collected from a human donor with HPV-associated anogenital cancer.

The chain couples TRBV4-2 to TRBJ1-1; 7 bases line up with TRBD1. Germline assignment: CDR1 LGHNA and CDR2 YNFKEQ. The ends lost 4 bases at V and 3 bases at J; junction bases unmatched: 11. There are 16 residues in the CDR3. The CDR3 region is CASSLGEGAPDTEAFF. CDR3 coding DNA: TGTGCCAGCAGCCTTGGGGAGGGGGCGCCGGACACTGAAGCTTTCTTT.

The rearrangement uses TRBV13 and TRBJ2-5; the D gene could be TRBD1 or TRBD2 (5 bases each). The CDR3 extends over 14 amino acids. Between the trimmed V and J ends, which lost 4 bases and 4 bases, there was a span of 13 bases. Germline-derived CDR1 and CDR2 are PRHDT and FYEKMQ (reference sequence). CDR3 nucleotide sequence: TGTGCCAGCAGCTATGGGGACGGTCCAGAGACCCAGTACTTC. Its protein product is CASSYGDGPETQYF.

J is TRBJ2-1 and V is TRBV7-3; D is unresolved. Germline V gene lookup returns CDR1 SGHTA and CDR2 FQGTGA. V was shortened by 1 base and J by 3 bases, with 13 bases between the two germline ends. The length of the CDR3 is 16 residues. CDR3 DNA: TGTGCCAGCAGCTTAAACCCCCAGCTTGGCTACAATGAGCAGTTCTTC. This codes for CASSLNPQLGYNEQFF.

The chain combines TRBV7-2 with TRBJ1-2; 11 bases line up with TRBD1. J was trimmed by 4 bases and V by 5 bases; bases with no gene match: 3. The germline CDR1 and CDR2 sequences are SGHTA and FQGNSA. There are 14 residues in the CDR3. The DNA of the CDR3 is TGTGCCAGCAGCCCGGGACAGGGGGTCTATGGCTACACCTTC. Protein product: CASSPGQGVYGYTF.

The rearrangement uses TRBV7-9 and TRBJ1-2, with 7 bases identical to TRBD1. CDR1 and CDR2 from the germline V gene are SEHNR and FQNEAQ (reference sequence). The V gene end was trimmed by 5 bases and the J gene end by 1 base; junction bases not matched to a gene: 7. This CDR3 region has 15 residues. This CDR3 reads CASSPRDRVNYGYTF. DNA of the CDR3: TGTGCCAGCAGCCCCCGGGACAGAGTTAACTATGGCTACACCTTC.

The chain recombines TRBV4-2 with TRBJ2-3, with D hard to call. This CDR3 is 16 amino acids long. Germline CDR1 reads LGHNA; CDR2 reads YNFKEQ. V lost 2 bases, J lost 1 base, and 13 bases lay in between. DNA for the CDR3: TGTGCCAGCAGCCAATCGCCGGGTGCGGGCACAGATACGCAGTATTTT. Translation: CASSQSPGAGTDTQYF.

The chain joins TRBV30 to TRBJ1-3; D is possibly TRBD1 (5 bases). CDR3 size: 16 residues. The V and J ends lost 4 bases and 2 bases respectively, with 18 bases between them. Germline V gives CDR1 GTSNPN, CDR2 SVGIG (reference sequence). CDR3 in DNA: TGTGCCTGGAAACCCCAGCGCGGGGCCGCTGGAAACACCATATATTTT. Amino acids: CAWKPQRGAAGNTIYF.

V is TRBV28 and J is TRBJ1-2, with 7 bases aligning to TRBD1. This CDR3 region has 13 residues. Germline-derived CDR1 and CDR2 are MDHEN and SYDVKM. J lost 3 bases, V lost 6 bases, and 4 bases had no gene match. The CDR3 nucleotides read TGTGCCAGCAGCCCAACAGGGGACTATGGCTACACCTTC. Its translation: CASSPTGDYGYTF.

The rearrangement uses TRBV7-9 and TRBJ2-5; unclear D gene. Trimming removed 2 bases at V and 5 bases at J, with 12 bases between. The CDR3 length is 14 residues. CDR1 SEHNR and CDR2 FQNEAQ come from the germline V gene (reference sequence). The CDR3 region is CASSLYTDSETQYF. The CDR3 nucleotides read TGTGCCAGCAGCTTATATACAGATTCGGAGACCCAGTACTTC.

The chain couples TRBV7-8 to TRBJ1-5; maybe TRBD1 (6 bases). CDR3 length equals 13 residues. CDR1 and CDR2 from the germline V gene are SGHVS and FQNEAQ. The V gene lost 5 bases and the J gene lost 6 bases, with 11 bases spanning the gap. The CDR3 region is CASSAQGPQPQHF. In nucleotides, the CDR3 is TGTGCCAGCAGCGCCCAGGGGCCTCAGCCCCAGCATTTT.